Sequencing of this T cell receptor (beta chain) was carried out in a study of blood T cell repertoires in COVID-19. Assay used: immunoSEQ multiplex PCR; TCRdb lists only in-frame clones, some missing. The sample shows a few hundred thousand clones, around 91% of them seen only once. There are 15 residues in the CDR3. The J segment lost 5 bases and the V segment lost 4 bases, leaving 8 bases of the junction unmatched. Germline-derived CDR1 and CDR2 are SGHNT and YYREEE (reference sequence). The sample comprised PBMCs or T cells enriched from blood (not recorded which). This chain connects TRBV5-4 to TRBJ1-4; 7 nucleotides match TRBD1. The receptor comes from a young man who had been exposed to COVID-19. DNA of the CDR3: TGTGCCAGCAGCCGTCCCGGGACAGAAAATGAAAAACTGTTTTTT. Protein sequence: CASSRPGTENEKLFF.